This T cell receptor (beta chain) derives from a study of blood T cell repertoires in COVID-19. Study background: COVID-19 samples collected from the United States, Italy and Spain covered acute and convalescent phases. The cDNA or gDNA used as material had been derived from T cells, B-cell-depleted T cells, or PBMCs.

This CDR3 region has 15 residues. Looked up from germline, CDR1 is SGHVS and CDR2 is FNYEAQ. V was clipped by 9 bases and J by 0 bases, with 15 bases between them. Only in-frame clones appear in the TCRdb table, and some are missing; sequencing was by immunoSEQ multiplex PCR. The sample includes about half a million clones, 89% seen only once; the top ten take roughly 0.92%. The V and J genes are TRBV7-6 and TRBJ1-5, with D unresolved. The sample consisted of peripheral blood. The clonotype was recovered from a young man with COVID-19, enrolled during active disease. CDR3: CASSAQLYSNQPQHF. Here the CDR3 DNA reads TGTGCCAGTTCGGCACAGCTTTATAGCAATCAGCCCCAGCATTTT.